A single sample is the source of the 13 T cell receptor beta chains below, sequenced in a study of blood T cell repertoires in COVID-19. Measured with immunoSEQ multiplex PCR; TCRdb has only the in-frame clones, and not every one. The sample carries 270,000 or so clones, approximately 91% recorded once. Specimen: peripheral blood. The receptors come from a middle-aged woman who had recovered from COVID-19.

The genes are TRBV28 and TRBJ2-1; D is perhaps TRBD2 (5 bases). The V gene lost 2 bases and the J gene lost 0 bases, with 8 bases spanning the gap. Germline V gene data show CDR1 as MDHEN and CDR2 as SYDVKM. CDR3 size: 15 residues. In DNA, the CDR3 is TGTGCCAGCAGTTTAATTGGGAGCTCCTACAATGAGCAGTTCTTC. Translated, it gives CASSLIGSSYNEQFF.

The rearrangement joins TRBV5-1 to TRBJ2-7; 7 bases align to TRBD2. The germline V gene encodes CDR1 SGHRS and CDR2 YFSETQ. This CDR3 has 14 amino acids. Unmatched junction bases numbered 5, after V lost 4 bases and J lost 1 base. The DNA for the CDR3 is TGCGCCAGCAGCGTTACTAGCGAATCCTACGAGCAGTACTTC. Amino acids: CASSVTSESYEQYF.

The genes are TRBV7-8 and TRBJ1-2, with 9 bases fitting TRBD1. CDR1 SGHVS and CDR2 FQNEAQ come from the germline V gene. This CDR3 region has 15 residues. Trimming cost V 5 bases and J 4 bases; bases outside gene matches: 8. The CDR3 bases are TGTGCCAGCAGCCTAGGACAGGGGAAGATCTATGGCTACACCTTC. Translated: CASSLGQGKIYGYTF.

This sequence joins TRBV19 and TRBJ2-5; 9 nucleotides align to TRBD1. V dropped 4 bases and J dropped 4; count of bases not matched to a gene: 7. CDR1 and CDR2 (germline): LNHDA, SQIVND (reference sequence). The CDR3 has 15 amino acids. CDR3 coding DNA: TGTGCCAGTAGTACAACAGGGGGCATAAGAGAGACCCAGTACTTC. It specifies CASSTTGGIRETQYF.

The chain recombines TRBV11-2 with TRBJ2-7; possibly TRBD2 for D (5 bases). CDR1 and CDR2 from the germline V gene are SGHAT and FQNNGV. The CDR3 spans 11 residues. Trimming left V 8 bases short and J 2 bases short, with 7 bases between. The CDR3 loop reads CASRGTYEQYF. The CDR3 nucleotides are TGTGCCAGCCGAGGGACCTACGAGCAGTACTTC.

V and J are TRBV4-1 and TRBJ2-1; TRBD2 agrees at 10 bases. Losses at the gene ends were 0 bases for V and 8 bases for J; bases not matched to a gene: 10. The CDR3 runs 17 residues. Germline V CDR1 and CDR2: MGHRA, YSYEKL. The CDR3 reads CASSQESEAGGMYEQFF. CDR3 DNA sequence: TGCGCCAGCAGCCAAGAGTCCGAAGCGGGAGGGATGTATGAGCAGTTCTTC.

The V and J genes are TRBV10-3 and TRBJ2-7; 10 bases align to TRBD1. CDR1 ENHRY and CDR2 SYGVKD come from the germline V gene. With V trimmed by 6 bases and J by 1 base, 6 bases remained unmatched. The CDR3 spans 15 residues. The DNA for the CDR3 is TGTGCCATCAGACCCGGGACAGGGGCTTCCTACGAGCAGTACTTC. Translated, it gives CAIRPGTGASYEQYF.

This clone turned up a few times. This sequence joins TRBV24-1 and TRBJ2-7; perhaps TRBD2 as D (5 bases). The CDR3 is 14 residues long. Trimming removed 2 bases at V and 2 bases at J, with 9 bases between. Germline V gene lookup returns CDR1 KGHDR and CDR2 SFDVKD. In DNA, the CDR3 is TGTGCCACCAGTGATTGGGAGAGGCCCTACGAGCAGTACTTC. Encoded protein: CATSDWERPYEQYF.

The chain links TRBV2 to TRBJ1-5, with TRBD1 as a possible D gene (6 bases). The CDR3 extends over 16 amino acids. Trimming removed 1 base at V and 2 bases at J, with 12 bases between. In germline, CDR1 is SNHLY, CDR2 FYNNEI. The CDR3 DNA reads TGTGCCAGCAGTGAAGGGGGGGGCGGCGGCAATCAGCCCCAGCATTTT. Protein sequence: CASSEGGGGGNQPQHF. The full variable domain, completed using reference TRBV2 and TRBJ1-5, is EPEVTQTPSHQVTQMGQEVILRCVPISNHLYFYWYRQILGQKVEFLVSFYNNEISEKSEIFDDQFSVERPDGSNFTLKIRSTKLEDSAMYFCASSEGGGGGNQPQHFGDGTRLSIL.

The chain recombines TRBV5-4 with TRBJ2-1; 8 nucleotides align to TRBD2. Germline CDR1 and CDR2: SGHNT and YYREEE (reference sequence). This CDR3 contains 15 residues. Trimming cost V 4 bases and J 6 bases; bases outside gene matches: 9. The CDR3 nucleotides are TGTGCCAGCAGCCGGGGGGGGGAGGACACCAATGAGCAGTTCTTC. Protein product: CASSRGGEDTNEQFF.

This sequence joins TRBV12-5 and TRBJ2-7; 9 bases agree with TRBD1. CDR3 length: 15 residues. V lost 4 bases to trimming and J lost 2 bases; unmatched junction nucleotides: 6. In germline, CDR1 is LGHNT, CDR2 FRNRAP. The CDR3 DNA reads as TGTGCTAGTGGTTCCCCCGGGACAGGGACCTACGAGCAGTACTTC. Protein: CASGSPGTGTYEQYF. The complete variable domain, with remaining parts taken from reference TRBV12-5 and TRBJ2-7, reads DARVTQTPRHKVTEMGQEVTMRCQPILGHNTVFWYRQTMMQGLELLAYFRNRAPLDDSGMPKDRFSAEMPDATLATLKIQPSEPRDSAVYFCASGSPGTGTYEQYFGPGTRLTVT.

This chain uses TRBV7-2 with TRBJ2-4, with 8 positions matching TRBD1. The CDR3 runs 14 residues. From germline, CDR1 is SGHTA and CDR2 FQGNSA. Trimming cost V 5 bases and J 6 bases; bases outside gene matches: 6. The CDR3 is CASSTQGAGNIQYF. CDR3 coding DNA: TGTGCCAGCAGCACCCAGGGGGCTGGAAACATTCAGTACTTC.

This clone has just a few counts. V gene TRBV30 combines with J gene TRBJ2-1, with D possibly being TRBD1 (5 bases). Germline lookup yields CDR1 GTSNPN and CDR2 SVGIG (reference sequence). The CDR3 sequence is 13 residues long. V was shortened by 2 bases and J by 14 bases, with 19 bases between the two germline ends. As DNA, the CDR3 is TGTGCCTGGAGTCCAGGGCAAACCCCCTCCGAGTTCTTC. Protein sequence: CAWSPGQTPSEFF.